Listed below are T cell receptor beta chains from one sample, sequenced in a study of blood T cell repertoires in COVID-19. Sequencing used immunoSEQ multiplex PCR; TCRdb keeps in-frame clones, though not all of them. The profile shows approximately 360,000 clones, about four fifths of them singletons. Sample: PBMCs or T cells enriched from blood (not recorded which). All receptors come from a woman between 50 and 59 years old who had recovered from COVID-19. CDR3s include the opening cysteine and the closing phenylalanine or tryptophan.

TRBV5-4 CASSLGGQAAEKLFF
TRBV2 CASGQGYTGELFF
TRBV30 CAWSAAVGVGAFF
TRBV4-1 CASSQDTGAAGFNYGYTF
TRBV19 CASNAGRGYTEAFF
TRBV7-6 CASSLDPLTGGEKLFF
TRBV11-2 CASSPLEQRTYGYTF
TRBV7-6 CASSLMGEANIEAFF
TRBV10-3 CAISELGDRGGYTF
TRBV5-8 CASPTQLTGLHTYTGELFF
TRBV30 CAWSATGKPSPLHF
TRBV15 CATSRGGQPMNTEAFF
TRBV19 CASSDTVGQQSPLHF
TRBV27 CASSIGGFGYGYTF
TRBV4-3 CASSRGVGGGTDTQYF
TRBV28 CASSLPIQGKSEQFF
TRBV12-1 CASSLPCGSGPDTQYF
TRBV6-1 CASSERGGYGYTF
TRBV11-2 CASSFGFGGEKLFF
TRBV28 CASSTDRLSYEQYF
TRBV28 CASSLSVLERRTEAFF
TRBV6-2/TRBV6-3 CASSYPDRISSGLFF
TRBV19 CASSRSDSLVAEAFF
TRBV7-9 CASTRTETMNTEAFF
TRBV5-5 CASSYQLAGAGGHEQYF
TRBV28 CASSFLGTEAFF
TRBV7-2 CASSLGTGRSLADTQYF
TRBV5-1 CASSIGWEAEAFF
TRBV7-9 CASGLPGSYEQYF
TRBV5-1 CASSQRAGETQYF
TRBV5-1 CASRQGLAGVSDTQYF
TRBV2 CASDSAPGTGNQPQHF
TRBV4-1 CASSQAQVGRGPLNQPQHF
TRBV3-1/TRBV3-2 CASSHRERSYEQYF
TRBV6-2/TRBV6-3 CASSPHLTTARNTEAFF
TRBV11-2 CASSFTSGVTGELFF
TRBV7-6 CASSLASGGGSLYEQFF
TRBV7-9 CASSLVIGLAAVPAWTQYF
TRBV28 CASTRGGPTDTQYF
TRBV7-6 CASSDLLPGGANTEAFF
TRBV25-1 CASSGTGQTLNEKLFF
TRBV12-3/TRBV12-4 CASSLGRSPLHF
TRBV7-2 CASSLTGGDRAYGYTF
TRBV11-2 CASSSGQRNNSPLHF